Shown below are 30 T cell receptor beta chains from a single sample sequenced in a study of blood T cell repertoires in COVID-19. Profiling relied on immunoSEQ multiplex PCR, and the TCRdb table lists in-frame clones only, not all of them. This table holds 90,000 to 95,000 clones, just over 85% found once. Sequencing used peripheral blood. Receptor source: a woman between 65 and 79 years old with acute or convalescent COVID-19.

The genes are TRBV10-1 and TRBJ2-1, with TRBD2 matching over 8 bases. The CDR3 length is 14 residues. Trimming removed 8 bases from V and 7 bases from J; junction bases left unmatched: 10. Germline values: CDR1 WNHNN, CDR2 SYGVQD (reference sequence). This CDR3 is CASSLGGGKNEQFF. CDR3 coding DNA: TGCGCCAGCTCCCTCGGGGGGGGGAAGAATGAGCAGTTCTTC.

The chain links TRBV5-1 to TRBJ2-7; no clear D. From germline, CDR1 is SGHRS and CDR2 YFSETQ. The CDR3 runs 13 residues. V was shortened by 2 bases and J by 3 bases, with 9 bases between the two germline ends. CDR3 amino acids: CASSFAGFYEQYF. CDR3 bases: TGCGCCAGCAGCTTTGCCGGGTTCTACGAGCAGTACTTC. Filled out from reference TRBV5-1 and TRBJ2-7, the complete variable domain reads KAGVTQTPRYLIKTRGQQVTLSCSPISGHRSVSWYQQTPGQGLQFLFEYFSETQRNKGNFPGRFSGRQFSNSRSEMNVSTLELGDSALYLCASSFAGFYEQYFGPGTRLTVT.

This chain joins TRBV5-1 and TRBJ2-1, with TRBD2 as a possible D gene (5 bases). Germline CDR1 and CDR2: SGHRS and YFSETQ. CDR3 size: 17 residues. Trimming left V 0 bases short and J 4 bases short, with 17 bases between. The CDR3 DNA follows: TGCGCCAGCAGCTTGGATCTGGCGGTAGCGAGGTACAATGAGCAGTTCTTC. Protein product: CASSLDLAVARYNEQFF.

The rearrangement links TRBV5-4 to TRBJ2-7; D is perhaps TRBD2 (5 bases). The ends were cut back, 0 bases at V and 3 bases at J, with 7 bases in the middle. There are 13 residues in the CDR3. Germline V gene data show CDR1 as SGHNT and CDR2 as YYREEE (reference sequence). The CDR3 DNA is TGTGCCAGCAGCTTGGTTGAGGGCTACGAGCAGTACTTC. It yields the protein CASSLVEGYEQYF.

The V call is TRBV19, the J call TRBJ1-2; D is possibly TRBD1 (5 bases). Trimming removed 3 bases at V and 7 bases at J, with 9 bases between. Germline CDR1 reads LNHDA; CDR2 reads SQIVND (reference sequence). The CDR3 is made up of 12 amino acids. The CDR3 loop is CASSIRQGGYTF. The DNA for the CDR3 is TGTGCCAGTAGTATCCGGCAGGGTGGCTACACCTTC.

V is TRBV7-7 and J is TRBJ2-5; 10 bases are shared with TRBD2. V was clipped by 5 bases and J by 2 bases; unmatched bases: 8. The CDR3 runs to 16 residues. Germline lookup yields CDR1 SSHAT and CDR2 FNYEAQ (reference sequence). CDR3 in DNA: TGTGCCAGCAGCCCCGCCCTAGCGGGAGTTCAAGAGACCCAGTACTTC. The encoded protein is CASSPALAGVQETQYF. The full variable domain, with the rest looked up from reference TRBV7-7 and TRBJ2-5, is GAGVSQSPRYKVTKRGQDVTLRCDPISSHATLYWYQQALGQGPEFLTYFNYEAQPDKSGLPSDRFSAERPEGSISTLTIQRTEQRDSAMYRCASSPALAGVQETQYFGPGTRLLVL.

The chain employs TRBV5-5 and TRBJ2-2; possible D gene TRBD1, 5 bases. Trimming stripped 0 bases from V and 6 bases from J, with 15 bases between. Per germline, CDR1 SGHKS and CDR2 YYEKEE (reference sequence). The CDR3 is 16 residues long. Written as DNA, the CDR3 is TGTGCCAGCAGCTTGGCCGGGCAGGGTCTGGCCGGGGAGCTGTTTTTT. Protein: CASSLAGQGLAGELFF.

This clone came up once. The V gene is TRBV11-2, the J gene TRBJ2-5; TRBD2 matches at 7 bases. This CDR3 contains 15 residues. The trim removed 6 bases at V and 6 bases at J, leaving 13 bases unmatched. The germline V gene has CDR1 SGHAT and CDR2 FQNNGV. The CDR3 protein is CASRKLGEGGKTQYF. In DNA form, the CDR3 reads TGTGCCAGCAGAAAACTAGGGGAGGGTGGGAAGACCCAGTACTTC.

The CDR3 region is CASRDARTGGTDTQYF. The DNA of the CDR3 is TGTGCCAGTAGGGACGCGAGGACAGGAGGCACAGATACGCAGTATTTT. The genes are TRBV19 and TRBJ2-3; 7 bases line up with TRBD1. Looked up from germline, CDR1 is LNHDA and CDR2 is SQIVND (reference sequence). V gave up 6 bases and J gave up 1 base; unmatched junction bases: 10. CDR3 length equals 16 residues.

The chain links TRBV2 to TRBJ1-1, with a possible D match to TRBD1 (5 bases). Between the trimmed V and J ends, which lost 5 bases and 1 base, there was a span of 8 bases. Germline V gene data show CDR1 as SNHLY and CDR2 as FYNNEI. There are 13 residues in the CDR3. This CDR3 is CASSPTENTEAFF. Written as DNA, the CDR3 is TGTGCCAGCAGTCCGACAGAGAACACTGAAGCTTTCTTT.

As regards this clone: This sample also contains other DNA sequences that code for the same CDR3. V gene TRBV5-1 combines with J gene TRBJ1-5; 9 nucleotides line up with TRBD1. V lost 4 bases, J lost 4 bases, and 3 bases stayed unmatched. The CDR3 is made up of 14 amino acids. CDR1 is SGHRS and CDR2 is YFSETQ in the germline V gene. The CDR3 region is CASSTGTGNQPQHF. CDR3 nucleotides: TGCGCCAGCAGCACCGGGACAGGGAATCAGCCCCAGCATTTT.

J is TRBJ2-7 and V is TRBV28; 7 bases align to TRBD1. The CDR3 is 15 amino acids. V lost 4 bases to trimming and J lost 5 bases; unmatched junction nucleotides: 11. Per germline, CDR1 MDHEN and CDR2 SYDVKM. The CDR3 reads CASSSAATGPNEQYF. The CDR3 DNA reads as TGTGCCAGCAGTTCCGCTGCGACAGGGCCGAACGAGCAGTACTTC.

This clone was seen more than once but under ten times. The V gene is TRBV5-1, the J gene TRBJ1-4; no definite D call. The germline CDR1 and CDR2 sequences are SGHRS and YFSETQ. The CDR3 is made up of 13 amino acids. V was cut by 4 bases and J by 8 bases, with 12 bases left in between. CDR3 coding DNA: TGCGCCAGCAGCCGGAGTGAGTCCGAAAAACTGTTTTTT. The encoded protein is CASSRSESEKLFF.

The V gene is TRBV11-2, the J gene TRBJ2-7; TRBD1 matches 9 bases. This CDR3 is 15 amino acids long. Germline assignment: CDR1 SGHAT and CDR2 FQNNGV. With 4 bases clipped from V and 2 bases from J, the junction kept 6 bases outside the gene matches. CDR3 loop: CASSSTGTGTYEQYF. The CDR3 DNA reads TGTGCCAGCAGCTCAACCGGGACAGGGACCTACGAGCAGTACTTC.

V gene TRBV14 combines with J gene TRBJ2-1; no definite D call. Germline V lookup: CDR1 SGHDN, CDR2 FVKESK. V was shortened by 0 bases and J by 13 bases, with 16 bases between the two germline ends. This CDR3 spans 14 amino acids. DNA for the CDR3: TGTGCCAGCAGCCAAGATTCCGGGTATGGAAGACAGTTCTTC. Translating gives CASSQDSGYGRQFF.

The gene calls are TRBV11-2 and TRBJ2-3, with D maybe TRBD2 (6 bases). This CDR3 spans 15 amino acids. Germline V lookup: CDR1 SGHAT, CDR2 FQNNGV. The V end lost 1 base, the J end lost 2 bases, and 10 bases lay between the germline ends. CDR3 coding DNA: TGTGCCAGCAGCTTAGTGGCGGGACCCACAGATACGCAGTATTTT. This gives the protein CASSLVAGPTDTQYF.

This chain links TRBV4-2 with TRBJ1-2; D possibly corresponds to TRBD1 (6 bases). This CDR3 is 14 amino acids long. Germline values: CDR1 LGHNA, CDR2 YNFKEQ. The germline V and J ends were trimmed by 5 bases and 0 bases, with 10 bases remaining between them. The CDR3 nucleotides are TGTGCCAGCAGCGAGGACAGCGCTAACTATGGCTACACCTTC. Translating gives CASSEDSANYGYTF.

This clone has just one count. This chain connects TRBV3-1 (or the pseudogene TRBV3-2) to TRBJ1-1; a possible D gene is TRBD1 (5 bases). Trimming took 2 bases from V and 9 from J, leaving 16 bases between them. The CDR3 extends over 14 amino acids. Germline V lookup: CDR1 LGHDT, CDR2 YNNKEL (reference sequence). The DNA for the CDR3 is TGTGCCAGCAGCCAACGCGGGGCCTCCGTTAAAGCTTTCTTT. Translated: CASSQRGASVKAFF.

The chain combines TRBV2 with TRBJ2-3; weak D call: TRBD2 (6 bases). Trimming took 1 base from V and 3 from J, leaving 8 bases between them. There are 14 residues in the CDR3. In germline, CDR1 is SNHLY, CDR2 FYNNEI. CDR3 nucleotide sequence: TGTGCCAGCAGTGAAGACCGGGGGACAGATACGCAGTATTTT. It encodes CASSEDRGTDTQYF.

The chain couples TRBV5-6 to TRBJ1-2; no reliable D call. CDR3 length equals 15 residues. Per germline, CDR1 SGHDT and CDR2 YYEEEE. V was shortened by 3 bases and J by 3 bases, with 15 bases between the two germline ends. This CDR3 reads CASSSQLRLDYGYTF. The CDR3 region has the DNA TGTGCCAGCAGCTCACAGCTCCGTCTGGACTATGGCTACACCTTC.

V is TRBV9 and J is TRBJ2-3, with TRBD1 as a possible D gene (5 bases). V dropped 4 bases and J dropped 4 bases, with 7 bases sitting between them. Looked up from germline, CDR1 is SGDLS and CDR2 is YYNGEE. This CDR3 has 12 residues. CDR3 nucleotides: TGTGCCAGCAGCCTACAGGCAGATACGCAGTATTTT. This encodes CASSLQADTQYF.

J is TRBJ2-7 and V is TRBV27; D perhaps matches TRBD1 (6 bases). Per the germline V gene, CDR1 is MNHEY and CDR2 is SMNVEV (reference sequence). The CDR3 extends over 14 amino acids. With 6 bases removed from V and 2 bases from J, the gap between germline ends came to 14 bases. The CDR3 spells CASRNPGQTYEQYF. CDR3 DNA: TGTGCCAGCAGAAATCCGGGACAAACCTACGAGCAGTACTTC.

The CDR3 region has the DNA TGTGCCACCAGCCCCTCAGGGGACCTATCCTACGAGCAGTACTTC. Translation gives CATSPSGDLSYEQYF. V and J are TRBV24-1 and TRBJ2-7; maybe TRBD1 (6 bases). The CDR3 has 15 amino acids. Germline CDR1 reads KGHDR; CDR2 reads SFDVKD. The V end was cut by 7 bases, the J end by 1 base, with 16 bases between.

The rearrangement links TRBV29-1 to TRBJ2-7; TRBD1 matches at 8 bases. V was clipped by 4 bases and J by 2 bases; unmatched bases: 4. The CDR3 has 13 amino acids. Per germline, CDR1 SQVTM and CDR2 ANQGSEA. DNA of the CDR3: TGCAGCGTTGGACAGGGGAGGACCTACGAGCAGTACTTC. Translation gives CSVGQGRTYEQYF.

The chain links TRBV9 to TRBJ1-2, with 7 bases fitting TRBD1. V shed 0 bases, J shed 5 bases, and the junction held 7 bases outside the gene matches. The V gene's germline CDR1 is SGDLS and CDR2 YYNGEE. The CDR3 extends over 15 amino acids. The CDR3 is CASSVGAGTVYGYTF. CDR3 in DNA: TGTGCCAGCAGCGTAGGGGCCGGGACAGTATATGGCTACACCTTC.

The J gene is TRBJ2-7, the V gene TRBV4-1; 8 bases align to TRBD1. The CDR3 sequence is 16 residues long. V was pared by 0 bases and J by 4 bases, with 8 bases of the junction left unmatched. Per the germline V gene, CDR1 is MGHRA and CDR2 is YSYEKL. The CDR3 loop reads CASSQDAGTGGYEQYF. The CDR3 DNA reads as TGCGCCAGCAGCCAAGACGCCGGGACAGGAGGTTACGAGCAGTACTTC.

The chain carries TRBV11-3 and TRBJ2-1; 8 bases are a match to TRBD1. V lost 5 bases to trimming and J lost 8 bases; unmatched junction nucleotides: 11. The CDR3 runs to 15 residues. Germline V gene sequence: CDR1 SGHNT, CDR2 YENEEA. This chain's CDR3 is CASSPPGQGRDEQFF. For the CDR3, the DNA is TGTGCCAGCAGCCCCCCAGGACAGGGTAGGGATGAGCAGTTCTTC.

The V gene is TRBV7-2, the J gene TRBJ2-5; TRBD2 agrees at 8 bases. V lost 4 bases to trimming and J lost 2 bases; unmatched junction nucleotides: 6. This CDR3 has 15 amino acids. Per germline, CDR1 SGHTA and CDR2 FQGNSA. This CDR3 is CASSSSGREQETQYF. The CDR3 coding sequence is TGTGCCAGCAGCTCCAGCGGGAGAGAACAAGAGACCCAGTACTTC.

The chain carries TRBV3-1 (or the pseudogene TRBV3-2) and TRBJ2-7; unclear D gene. The CDR3 loop spans 11 amino acids. Germline loops: CDR1 LGHDT, CDR2 YNNKEL (reference sequence). V was shortened by 3 bases and J by 6 bases, with 6 bases between the two germline ends. CDR3 residues: CASSHRSEQYF. The CDR3 DNA reads as TGTGCCAGCAGCCATAGATCCGAGCAGTACTTC.

The chain employs TRBV24-1 and TRBJ2-1; TRBD1 might be the D (5 bases). Germline V gene data show CDR1 as KGHDR and CDR2 as SFDVKD. V was pared by 6 bases and J by 7 bases, with 12 bases between. CDR3 size: 13 residues. CDR3 loop: CATSPQGLNEQFF. The CDR3 coding sequence is TGTGCCACCAGTCCGCAGGGTTTAAATGAGCAGTTCTTC.